These 25 T cell receptor beta chains were sequenced from one sample in a study of T cell repertoires in cytomegalovirus infection. The antigens for these receptors are not known. In TCRdb, the reads were re-called with MiXCR into one record per CDR3 protein. The sample records just over 450,000 distinct CDR3 sequences, roughly 43% being singletons. The sample in question was cultured PBMCs, obtained from culture after CMV antigen stimulation. These receptors all come from a human donor in good health (CMV status not recorded). Some clones in this sample may be carry-over from other donors' samples.

This clonotype was counted many times. The chain recombines TRBV7-2 with TRBJ2-1; D call uncertain. Trimming shortened V by 5 bases and J by 4 bases, and 12 bases separated the two germline ends. Germline V gives CDR1 SGHTA, CDR2 FQGNSA. The CDR3 spans 14 residues. The CDR3 coding sequence is TGTGCCAGCAGCCCGTCCCAGCGTTACAATGAGCAGTTCTTC. Encoded protein: CASSPSQRYNEQFF.

The chain joins TRBV6-1 to TRBJ2-7; weak D call: TRBD2 (5 bases). This CDR3 is built from 11 residues. Germline V gene sequence: CDR1 MNHNS, CDR2 SASEGT. V was shortened by 8 bases and J by 2 bases, with 7 bases between the two germline ends. In DNA, the CDR3 is TGTGCCAGCTCGGAGGCCTACGAGCAGTACTTC. Translating gives CASSEAYEQYF.

This chain connects TRBV6-1 to TRBJ2-5; tentatively, D is TRBD1 or TRBD2 (6 bases each). The CDR3 has 15 amino acids. V was clipped by 2 bases and J by 5 bases, with 15 bases between them. The germline gives CDR1 MNHNS, CDR2 SASEGT. CDR3 sequence: CASSEQGGTGETQYF. CDR3 bases: TGTGCCAGCAGTGAACAAGGGGGGACTGGCGAGACCCAGTACTTC.

The V gene is TRBV5-1, the J gene TRBJ2-1; 9 nucleotides match TRBD2. Germline V gene lookup returns CDR1 SGHRS and CDR2 YFSETQ. The CDR3 length is 15 residues. The J segment lost 7 bases and the V segment lost 2 bases, leaving 7 bases of the junction unmatched. CDR3 amino acids: CASSLRAGGQNEQFF. Written as DNA, the CDR3 is TGCGCCAGCAGCTTAAGGGCGGGGGGGCAGAATGAGCAGTTCTTC.

The chain links TRBV2 to TRBJ2-5; TRBD1 might be the D (6 bases). CDR3 size: 12 residues. CDR1 and CDR2 (germline): SNHLY, FYNNEI. V was cut by 6 bases and J by 4 bases, with 9 bases left in between. CDR3 region: CASSKGGETQYF. The DNA of the CDR3 is TGTGCCAGCAGCAAAGGGGGAGAGACCCAGTACTTC.

The chain links TRBV7-2 to TRBJ2-3; D remains ambiguous. Germline V CDR1 and CDR2: SGHTA, FQGNSA. There are 13 residues in the CDR3. With 0 bases removed from V and 4 bases from J, the gap between germline ends came to 5 bases. The CDR3 sequence: CASSLAKADTQYF. As DNA, the CDR3 is TGTGCCAGCAGCTTAGCTAAAGCAGATACGCAGTATTTT.

The chain links TRBV6-6 to TRBJ2-1; 9 nucleotides agree with TRBD2. The CDR3 covers 17 residues. The ends lost 4 bases at V and 6 bases at J; junction bases unmatched: 13. Germline lookup yields CDR1 MNHNY and CDR2 SVGAGI (reference sequence). CDR3 residues: CASSSLESSGIGNEQFF. In nucleotides, the CDR3 is TGTGCCAGCAGTTCCCTTGAGTCTAGCGGGATCGGCAATGAGCAGTTCTTC.

With regard to this clonotype: At one end the junction does not follow the germline gene, possibly because of a read error. The chain links TRBV5-3 to TRBJ1-2; D gene uncertain. TRBV5-3 is labeled an ORF, and its function is uncertain. The CDR3 extends over 16 amino acids. In DNA, the CDR3 is TGTGCCAGCAGCTTGACGTATGGGTCGAATGCGAATGGCTACACCTTC. Its protein is CASSLTYGSNANGYTF.

The chain joins TRBV7-8 to TRBJ2-3; D assignment may be TRBD1 or TRBD2 (5 bases each). V was shortened by 5 bases and J by 0 bases, with 15 bases between the two germline ends. Germline V lookup: CDR1 SGHVS, CDR2 FQNEAQ. The CDR3 has 16 residues. The CDR3 loop is CASSPLRGSSTDTQYF. CDR3 DNA: TGTGCCAGCAGCCCATTGAGGGGCTCTAGCACAGATACGCAGTATTTT.

The sample holds a few counts of this clonotype. This rearrangement joins TRBV7-2 to TRBJ2-2, with D possibly being TRBD2 (5 bases). The CDR3 has 15 residues. The V gene lost 5 bases and the J gene lost 0 bases, with 10 bases spanning the gap. Germline-derived CDR1 and CDR2 are SGHTA and FQGNSA. The CDR3 DNA reads TGTGCCAGCAGCCCGGGGAAAACGAACACCGGGGAGCTGTTTTTT. As protein: CASSPGKTNTGELFF. The full variable domain, in which reference TRBV7-2 and TRBJ2-2 provide the parts outside the CDR3, is GAGVSQSPSNKVTEKGKDVELRCDPISGHTALYWYRQSLGQGLEFLIYFQGNSAPDKSGLPSDRFSAERTGGSVSTLTIQRTQQEDSAVYLCASSPGKTNTGELFFGEGSRLTVL.

The gene calls are TRBV4-1 and TRBJ2-1; D assignment may be TRBD1 or TRBD2 (5 bases each). CDR1 and CDR2 from the germline V gene are MGHRA and YSYEKL. The CDR3 extends over 16 amino acids. The V end lost 5 bases, the J end lost 0 bases, and 14 bases lay between the germline ends. The CDR3 nucleotides read TGCGCCAGCAGCAGAGGTGGGACGGGCTCCTACAATGAGCAGTTCTTC. Amino acid sequence: CASSRGGTGSYNEQFF.

CDR3 coding DNA: TGTGCCAGCAGTTTAACCCCAGGGACCCCCTATGGCTACACCTTC. Its protein is CASSLTPGTPYGYTF. The chain uses TRBV27 and TRBJ1-2; tentative D call: TRBD1 (5 bases). V was trimmed by 2 bases and J by 4 bases, leaving 14 bases between them. The V gene's germline CDR1 is MNHEY and CDR2 SMNVEV (reference sequence). The CDR3 totals 15 residues.

V usage is TRBV19 and J usage is TRBJ2-2, with a tentative D call TRBD1 (6 bases). Germline V CDR1 and CDR2: LNHDA, SQIVND (reference sequence). Trimming removed 8 bases at V and 0 bases at J, with 16 bases between. The length of the CDR3 is 16 residues. The CDR3 sequence is CASVYWGPANTGELFF. Here the CDR3 DNA reads TGTGCCAGTGTCTATTGGGGGCCCGCGAACACCGGGGAGCTGTTTTTT.

This clonotype came up many times. The CDR3 DNA reads as TGTGCCAGCAGCTTAGGTATAAGGGACACTGAAGCTTTCTTT. Protein: CASSLGIRDTEAFF. The chain carries TRBV7-2 and TRBJ1-1; the D is unclear. This CDR3 contains 14 residues. The V gene's germline CDR1 is SGHTA and CDR2 FQGNSA. Between the trimmed V and J ends, which lost 1 base and 3 bases, there was a span of 9 bases.

This clonotype was recorded a few times. This chain links TRBV6-1 with TRBJ2-3, with TRBD2 matching 9 bases. Looked up from germline, CDR1 is MNHNS and CDR2 is SASEGT. Germline trimming cut 5 bases from V and 0 bases from J; bases unmatched to any gene: 15. The CDR3 is made up of 19 amino acids. CDR3 coding DNA: TGTGCCAGCAGTCCCCCTTCAGCGGGGGGCATAAGGAGCACAGATACGCAGTATTTT. Protein: CASSPPSAGGIRSTDTQYF.

This clonotype was seen a handful of times. The CDR3 nucleotides are TGTGCCAGCAGTGACGGGACTAGCGGGAGTACCGCAGATACGCAGTATTTT. Residues: CASSDGTSGSTADTQYF. This chain uses TRBV6-2 or TRBV6-3 with TRBJ2-3; 14 positions agree with TRBD2. V trimming: 5 bases; J trimming: 4 bases; junction bases outside the gene matches: 8. The CDR3 is made up of 17 amino acids. Germline V gene lookup returns CDR1 MNHEY and CDR2 SVGEGT.

V gene TRBV20-1 combines with J gene TRBJ2-7; 7 bases match TRBD2. The CDR3 is made up of 14 amino acids. The germline CDR1 and CDR2 sequences are DFQATT and SNEGSKA (reference sequence). V lost 4 bases, J lost 2 bases, and 8 bases stayed unmatched. CDR3 region: CSANPNGRTYEQYF. The DNA of the CDR3 is TGCAGTGCTAACCCTAACGGGAGGACCTACGAGCAGTACTTC.

There are a few counts of this clonotype. The chain carries TRBV7-2 and TRBJ1-4; 8 bases match TRBD1. This CDR3 is built from 15 residues. CDR1 SGHTA and CDR2 FQGNSA come from the germline V gene. With 5 bases clipped from V and 7 bases from J, the junction kept 9 bases outside the gene matches. CDR3 amino acids: CASSDRTGKGEKLFF. The CDR3 nucleotides are TGTGCCAGCAGCGACCGGACAGGGAAGGGTGAAAAACTGTTTTTT.

This clonotype has just a few counts. This chain connects TRBV6-1 to TRBJ1-4, with D possibly matching TRBD1 (5 bases). The V gene's germline CDR1 is MNHNS and CDR2 SASEGT. Trimming removed 3 bases from V and 4 bases from J, with 15 bases in between. This CDR3 region has 16 residues. The chain's CDR3 is CASSETQTEHNEKLFF. DNA for the CDR3: TGTGCCAGCAGTGAGACACAGACAGAGCATAATGAAAAACTGTTTTTT.

This chain connects TRBV12-3 or TRBV12-4 to TRBJ2-3, with D perhaps assigned TRBD1 or TRBD2 (5 bases each). The V and J ends lost 5 bases and 2 bases respectively, with 17 bases between them. CDR3 length equals 16 residues. CDR3 region: CASSPPGAAFTDTQYF. CDR3 in DNA: TGTGCCAGCAGTCCTCCCGGGGCTGCCTTCACAGATACGCAGTATTTT.

This chain uses TRBV7-8 with TRBJ1-4; D may be TRBD1 (6 bases). CDR1 and CDR2 from the germline V gene are SGHVS and FQNEAQ. Trimming cost V 3 bases and J 8 bases, with 16 bases left between them. This CDR3 has 15 residues. CDR3 nucleotide sequence: TGTGCCAGCAGCTTCACAAGGGGGGGCGGGGAAAAACTGTTTTTT. Amino acids: CASSFTRGGGEKLFF.

The chain has TRBV28 and TRBJ1-1; D unclear. V gave up 3 bases and J gave up 6 bases, with 5 bases separating them. Per germline, CDR1 MDHEN and CDR2 SYDVKM. The CDR3 spans 11 residues. The DNA of the CDR3 is TGTGCCAGCAGTTTTCTAGCTGAAGCTTTCTTT. This codes for CASSFLAEAFF.

The chain employs TRBV15 and TRBJ2-7; D might be TRBD1 (6 bases). Germline assignment: CDR1 LNHNV and CDR2 YYDKDF (reference sequence). The CDR3 totals 15 residues. The V gene lost 0 bases and the J gene lost 5 bases, with 14 bases spanning the gap. The CDR3 region is CATSRDLTGSHEQYF. In DNA, the CDR3 is TGTGCCACCAGCAGAGATCTAACAGGGAGTCACGAGCAGTACTTC.

This clonotype was detected a few times. Here the CDR3 reads CASSLSGVYGYTF. The CDR3 DNA reads as TGTGCCAGCAGCTTATCGGGGGTCTATGGCTACACCTTC. V usage is TRBV7-2 and J usage is TRBJ1-2; weak D call: TRBD1 (5 bases). Trimming shortened V by 2 bases and J by 4 bases, and 8 bases separated the two germline ends. The CDR3 extends over 13 amino acids. Germline lookup yields CDR1 SGHTA and CDR2 FQGNSA.

The V and J genes are TRBV7-2 and TRBJ2-7; 8 nucleotides agree with TRBD2. Unmatched junction bases numbered 7, after V lost 5 bases and J lost 7 bases. Germline CDR1 is SGHTA and CDR2 is FQGNSA. The CDR3 extends over 13 amino acids. The CDR3 is CASSGGTSGEQYF. The DNA of the CDR3 is TGTGCCAGCAGCGGGGGGACTAGTGGAGAGCAGTACTTC.